This T cell receptor (beta chain) appears in the sequencing data of a study of shared clonotypes between healthy human individuals (dated by TCRdb to between 2020 and 2021). A note on the overall study: A couple of women and a few men aged 18 to 49 years were included in the cohort. For each donor, CD4 naive and CD4 memory were each given three plates, CD8 naive was given two plates, and CD8 memory was given one plate. Each donor's leukapheresis produced roughly between roughly 0.85 and 9.5 billion PBMCs. Different laboratories and diverse techniques were used to prepare libraries and sequence TCR repertoires, to increase sequencing depth and limit assay-specific biases. To estimate repertoire size and how much clonotypes are shared between individuals, the study performed deep sequencing of blood TCR repertoires from a few healthy adults.

General study outcomes and caveats: The genetic and exposure-history diversity represented was limited by the small number of donors. Compared with non-shared clonotypes, the clonotypes found in all four sorted-subset donors had higher generation probabilities. Sampling was restricted to blood, and TCR repertoires in tissue are likely to differ from TCR repertoires in blood. Based on pairwise subsampling, the degree of clonotype sharing among donors was expected to be affected by sequencing depth. Across a handful of donors, approximately 4.6% of naive CD4, 3% to 3.5% of naive CD8, roughly 2.2% of memory CD4, and approximately 0.4% of memory CD8 clonotypes were shared. Rarefaction of sorted-subset datasets indicated incomplete sequencing despite the large sequencing depth. Estimated clonotype richness was generally larger for naive than for memory subsets.

The donors were healthy, HIV-negative adults who had no recently reported acute infections or vaccinations. Only Caucasian adults living in Nashville, Tennessee, USA were represented among the donors. CD4+ T cells were enriched by magnetic negative selection; naive cells were then positively selected on CD45RA, and the negative fraction formed the memory subset. After blood collection by leukapheresis, PBMCs were isolated using Ficoll-Histopaque density gradient centrifugation and then cryopreserved in the vapor phase of liquid nitrogen. Analytical flow cytometry was used to check the purity and quantity of every magnetically sorted T cell population. From each sorted fraction, genomic DNA was isolated and quantified by UV absorbance on a Nanodrop 2000c. From cysteine to phenylalanine, the CDR3 is 15 amino acids long. CDR3 DNA is the only sequence kept; it has 45 bases, read in frame from the first base. CDR1 and CDR2, per the germline V gene, are SGHTA and FQGNSA. The V end gives up 6 bases and the J end 2 bases, leaving 8 bases in the junction not matched to a gene.

Comments on this clone: Which antigen it targets is not known. There are no base qualities to consult, and no much larger clone falls within one base.

TCR CDR3 regions were amplified from genomic DNA by multiplex PCR using the deep immunoSEQ assay. For each cell subset, the extracted genomic DNA was distributed evenly across all wells of several immunoSEQ 96-well plates, and each plate served as one replicate. Each replicate PCR for sorted subsets received about 0.2 ug genomic DNA, equal to tens of thousands of T cell genomes. Purified libraries were measured with a Qubit 3.0 fluorometer, size-checked on a Bioanalyzer 2100, and measured again with the KAPA Library Quantification kit. Each immunoSEQ 96-well plate was sequenced on its own single-read 150-cycle Illumina NextSeq 550 flow cell. The authors' pipeline ran thus. Because the immunoSEQ output included only junctional sequences and no quality scores, the filtering could not be the same as the filtering used for full-length reads. Sequences were annotated with PyIR, a Python wrapper for IgBLAST v1.9, using IMGT germline references to assign V/J genes and CDR3. Reads were filtered out if the reads had weak V/J assignments (E-value above 1e-6), no CDR3, stop codons, out-of-frame junctions, or ambiguous translated residues. A V3J clonotype was defined by an identical inferred V gene, J gene, and CDR3 amino acid sequence. To compute the percentage overlap between repertoires, the number of shared unique clonotypes was divided by the size of the smaller repertoire. Repertoire richness was assessed with RTK rarefaction, the Chao1 estimator, and Recon v2.1 estimates of unobserved clonotypes. Generation probabilities were computed with OLGA for all TCRbeta clonotypes obtained by the gDNA method from a few donors. TCRdb carries this immuneACCESS record with in-frame sequences only. Its versions omit some clonotypes, under half of them owing to an unresolved V gene in the studies checked, with the rest unexplained. The V and J calls and clone size are taken from that table; D and trimming were inferred from the DNA. In this sample the table shows 2,500,000 or so clones, 92% of which occur a single time. Roughly 0.34% of the sample belongs to the ten largest clones.

The TCR sequence derives from a man aged 18 to 29 in good health. Some clones in this sample may be carry-over from other donors' samples. The sample comprised naive CD4+ T cells from PBMCs. According to the study, the label for this sample's cell subset or site signals: CD45RA+ positively selected. In this chain, TRBV7-2 is recombined with TRBJ2-3; TRBD2 lines up with 7 middle nucleotides. CDR3 sequence: CASSSQGGPTDTQYF. The nucleotide sequence reads as follows: TGTGCCAGCAGTAGCCAGGGAGGGCCCACAGATACGCAGTATTTT.